This is a list of T cell receptor beta chains from one sample in a study of PD-L1 blockade in urothelial cancer. Generated by immunoSEQ multiplex PCR, the TCRdb table keeps only in-frame clones and is missing some. In the table there are some 84,000 clones, about nine tenths of which are singletons. Sequencing was performed on PBMCs, taken around atezolizumab (anti-PD-L1) treatment. These receptors were obtained from a woman aged 65 to 85 with urothelial cancer. Both conserved end residues are part of each CDR3. Fields, in order: D gene, J gene, V gene, CDR3 length, clone size, CDR3 protein, CDR3 DNA. D genes are given only for firm matches. Part of the rows lack a size; the others show once, few, many or a class for expanded clones.

TRBD2	TRBJ2-5	TRBV5-5	20	NA	CASTVTPTSGRAFSVETQYF	TGTGCCAGCACCGTGACCCCGACTAGCGGGAGGGCCTTTTCGGTAGAGACCCAGTACTTC
NA	TRBJ1-5	TRBV6-5	14	NA	CASSYGAGNQPQHF	TGTGCCAGCAGTTACGGGGCAGGCAATCAGCCCCAGCATTTT
TRBD2	TRBJ2-1	TRBV6-1	12	NA	CASSDGGVKWFF	TGTGCCAGCAGTGACGGGGGGGTCAAGTGGTTCTTC
TRBD1	TRBJ1-2	TRBV5-1	15	NA	CASSLVQGADYGYTF	TGCGCCAGCAGCTTGGTACAGGGGGCAGACTATGGCTACACCTTC
NA	TRBJ1-4	TRBV28	15	NA	CASSLETATNEKLFF	TGTGCCAGCAGTCTAGAAACTGCAACTAATGAAAAACTGTTTTTT
NA	TRBJ1-6	TRBV30	13	NA	CAWRRAGLSALHF	TGTGCCTGGAGGCGGGCCGGGCTTTCTGCCCTCCACTTT
TRBD2	TRBJ2-7	TRBV28	16	once	CASSRTTSGIYYEQYF	TGTGCCAGCAGCCGGACGACTAGCGGGATTTACTACGAGCAGTACTTC
TRBD1	TRBJ2-7	TRBV7-9	15	NA	CASSLVQGGSGEQYF	TGTGCCAGCAGCTTAGTACAGGGGGGCTCTGGAGAGCAGTACTTC
NA	TRBJ1-2	TRBV25-1	12	once	CASSQGNYGYTF	TGTGCCAGCAGTCAGGGTAACTATGGCTACACCTTC
NA	TRBJ2-7	TRBV18	15	NA	CASSPYQDLTYEQYF	TGTGCCAGCTCACCATATCAGGACTTGACCTACGAGCAGTACTTC
TRBD2	TRBJ2-5	TRBV28	15	NA	CASSPGLGLASTQYF	TGTGCCAGCAGTCCCGGACTAGGACTCGCATCGACCCAGTACTTC
TRBD2	TRBJ2-7	TRBV10-1	14	NA	CASGSGSQTYEQYF	TGCGCCAGCGGGAGCGGGAGCCAAACCTACGAGCAGTACTTC
NA	TRBJ2-2	TRBV7-3	17	NA	CASSLSGRVQSTGELFF	TGTGCCAGCAGCTTAAGTGGCCGGGTACAATCCACCGGGGAGCTGTTTTTT
NA	TRBJ1-5	TRBV28	14	NA	CARRGSNSNQPQHF	TGTGCCAGAAGGGGCAGCAATAGCAATCAGCCCCAGCATTTT
TRBD1	TRBJ1-2	TRBV2	14	NA	CASSPDRDSYGYTF	TGTGCCAGCAGTCCCGACAGGGATAGCTATGGCTACACCTTC
NA	TRBJ2-7	TRBV7-2	15	once	CASSNGGGAYYEQYF	TGTGCCAGCAGCAACGGCGGGGGCGCCTACTACGAGCAGTACTTC
NA	TRBJ2-2	TRBV2	13	NA	CASSDHRTGELFF	TGTGCCAGCAGTGATCACCGGACCGGGGAGCTGTTTTTT
NA	TRBJ1-1	TRBV28	17	NA	CASSYVRRMEGNTEAFF	TGTGCCAGCAGTTATGTCAGGCGAATGGAGGGGAACACTGAAGCTTTCTTT
TRBD2	TRBJ2-1	TRBV15	14	NA	CATSGRAGNNEQFF	TGTGCCACCAGCGGGAGGGCGGGTAACAATGAGCAGTTCTTC
TRBD1	TRBJ1-5	TRBV5-1	14	NA	CASSLRSGGQPQHF	TGCGCCAGCAGCTTGCGGTCAGGGGGGCAGCCCCAGCATTTT
TRBD1	TRBJ2-5	TRBV7-9	16	NA	CASSSRGTGGGETQYF	TGTGCCAGCAGCTCCCGAGGGACAGGTGGGGGGGAGACCCAGTACTTC
NA	TRBJ2-2	TRBV5-6	15	NA	CASSLPRDLQWELFF	TGTGCCAGCAGCTTGCCCCGGGACTTGCAATGGGAGCTGTTTTTT
TRBD1	TRBJ2-7	TRBV10-3	14	once	CAIALQDRVDEQYF	TGTGCCATCGCGCTACAGGACAGGGTCGACGAGCAGTACTTC
NA	TRBJ2-2	TRBV5-5	13	NA	CASSLAYPGELFF	TGTGCCAGCAGCTTGGCCTACCCCGGGGAGCTGTTTTTT
TRBD1	TRBJ2-3	TRBV10-3	15	NA	CAISDRDRGSSGQYF	TGTGCCATCAGTGACCGGGACAGAGGTTCGTCTGGGCAGTATTTT
NA	TRBJ2-1	TRBV18	15	NA	CARGGKRGGTDEQFF	TGTGCCAGGGGTGGGAAGAGAGGGGGAACGGATGAGCAGTTCTTC
TRBD2	TRBJ2-3	TRBV11-3	16	few	CASSLGTSGSEDTQYF	TGTGCCAGCAGCTTAGGGACTAGCGGGAGCGAAGATACGCAGTATTTT
TRBD2	TRBJ2-3	TRBV5-1	16	once	CASSLLSSGRTDTQYF	TGCGCCAGCAGCTTGCTGTCTAGCGGAAGAACAGATACGCAGTATTTT
NA	TRBJ2-1	TRBV5-1	16	NA	CASSLDRLSSYNEQFF	TGCGCCAGCAGCTTGGACAGGTTAAGCTCCTACAATGAGCAGTTCTTC